Below are 7 T cell receptor beta chains sequenced from a single sample in a study of T cell changes during pregnancy in multiple sclerosis. Measured with immunoSEQ multiplex PCR; TCRdb has only the in-frame clones, and not every one. The data show 35,000 to 40,000 clones, roughly nine tenths seen once. The material sequenced was CD4+ T cells from peripheral blood mononuclear cells, taken after pregnancy. These receptor sequences come from a female donor in good health, enrolled as a control in a pregnancy study.

The chain couples TRBV19 to TRBJ1-1, with D possibly being TRBD1 (6 bases). Germline V gene data show CDR1 as LNHDA and CDR2 as SQIVND (reference sequence). The CDR3 is made up of 15 amino acids. Trimming took 9 bases from V and 5 from J, leaving 22 bases between them. The CDR3 sequence: CASSLGTTWGTEAFF. The DNA for the CDR3 is TGTGCCAGCAGCCTTGGGACAACCTGGGGGACTGAAGCTTTCTTT. The variable domain in full, with the rest retrieved from reference TRBV19 and TRBJ1-1, is DGGITQSPKYLFRKEGQNVTLSCEQNLNHDAMYWYRQDPGQGLRLIYYSQIVNDFQKGDIAEGYSVSREKKESFPLTVTSAQKNPTAFYLCASSLGTTWGTEAFFGQGTRLTVV.

A single count supports this clone. The chain's CDR3 is CATRQGDSGANVLTF. The DNA of the CDR3 is TGTGCCACCCGACAGGGAGACTCTGGGGCCAACGTCCTGACTTTC. The rearrangement links TRBV10-3 to TRBJ2-6; TRBD1 matches 7 bases. With 10 bases clipped from V and 0 bases from J, the junction kept 6 bases outside the gene matches. The CDR3 has 15 residues. The germline gives CDR1 ENHRY, CDR2 SYGVKD.

This clone was observed a few times. The V gene is TRBV29-1, the J gene TRBJ1-3; D is unclear. Germline assignment: CDR1 SQVTM and CDR2 ANQGSEA. The CDR3 totals 13 residues. Trimming pared 6 bases from V and 4 bases from J, leaving 13 bases between. The CDR3 DNA reads TGCAGCGTCCCGGGAGCCGGGGGAAACACCATATATTTT. It specifies CSVPGAGGNTIYF.

By sample share, this clone is medium-sized. The chain joins TRBV4-2 to TRBJ2-5; 7 bases map to TRBD2. This CDR3 has 13 amino acids. The J segment lost 6 bases and the V segment lost 4 bases, leaving 5 bases of the junction unmatched. Germline V gene sequence: CDR1 LGHNA, CDR2 YNFKEQ. CDR3 sequence reads: CASSPGLEQTQYF. Written as DNA, the CDR3 is TGTGCCAGCAGCCCAGGACTAGAGCAGACCCAGTACTTC.

The gene calls are TRBV5-1 and TRBJ2-1; the match to TRBD2 covers 13 bases. The CDR3 is 16 residues long. With 4 bases clipped from V and 4 bases from J, the junction kept 5 bases outside the gene matches. Germline CDR1 is SGHRS and CDR2 is YFSETQ. The CDR3 DNA reads as TGCGCCAGCAGCCTAGGGACTAGCGGGATATACAATGAGCAGTTCTTC. It is translated as CASSLGTSGIYNEQFF.

The rearrangement joins TRBV19 to TRBJ1-3, with unresolved D. CDR3 size: 15 residues. V gave up 5 bases and J gave up 0 bases, with 11 bases separating them. The germline gives CDR1 LNHDA, CDR2 SQIVND (reference sequence). For the CDR3, the DNA is TGTGCCAGTAGTTCCGCGGGGTTCTCTGGAAACACCATATATTTT. Its protein product is CASSSAGFSGNTIYF.

The CDR3 DNA reads TGTGCCAGCCGAACAGGTGGCGCCTACGAGCAGTACTTC. Protein: CASRTGGAYEQYF. V usage is TRBV6-1 and J usage is TRBJ2-7; TRBD1 might be the D (5 bases). Trimming cost V 8 bases and J 2 bases, with 13 bases left between them. CDR1 is MNHNS and CDR2 is SASEGT in the germline V gene. The CDR3 runs 13 residues.